The clone carrying this TCR beta chain turned up a few times. This sample was included in a study of blood T cell repertoires in COVID-19. In the study overall: Samples taken during acute and convalescent COVID-19 were collected in the United States, Italy and Spain. Sources were T cells, B-cell-depleted T cells, or PBMCs; the material itself was cDNA or gDNA.

Germline CDR1 is PRHDT and CDR2 is FYEKMQ (reference sequence). The V segment lost 4 bases and the J segment 3 bases; nucleotides outside the gene matches: 2. The CDR3 sequence is 14 residues long. In the authors' methods: The authors estimated nucleated cell counts from reference gene primer amplification. Some clones are missing from TCRdb's copy, which holds only in-frame ones; the method was immunoSEQ multiplex PCR. V, J and clone size are taken as reported in that table, and D and trimming were inferred from the DNA itself. The sample yields around 60,000 clones, roughly 71% seen once. The chain couples TRBV13 to TRBJ2-3; TRBD1 agrees at 9 bases. This sequence originates from a woman aged 80 or older with acute or convalescent COVID-19. Sequenced sample: peripheral blood. CDR3 residues: CASSSGTGTDTQYF. Here the CDR3 DNA reads TGTGCCAGCAGCTCCGGGACAGGGACAGATACGCAGTATTTT. The full variable domain, in which reference TRBV13 and TRBJ2-3 provide the parts outside the CDR3, is AAGVIQSPRHLIKEKRETATLKCYPIPRHDTVYWYQQGPGQDPQFLISFYEKMQSDKGSIPDRFSAQQFSDYHSELNMSSLELGDSALYFCASSSGTGTDTQYFGPGTRLTVL.